Each of the 2 T cell receptor beta chains below was sequenced from the same sample in a study of blood T cell repertoires in COVID-19. The assay was immunoSEQ multiplex PCR, and TCRdb's table has in-frame clones only and misses some. Among about 87,000 clones listed, more than 75% were seen once. Material: peripheral blood. The origin of the receptors is a woman of 80 years or more with acute or convalescent COVID-19.

This clone has more than one count but fewer than ten. The chain combines TRBV28 with TRBJ2-7, with 10 bases aligning to TRBD1. V lost 5 bases to trimming and J lost 1 base; unmatched junction nucleotides: 8. CDR1 and CDR2 (germline): MDHEN, SYDVKM. The CDR3 spans 16 residues. CDR3 coding DNA: TGTGCCAGCAGTAGTTCGGGACAGGGGTTATCCTACGAGCAGTACTTC. It encodes CASSSSGQGLSYEQYF.

The chain has TRBV2 and TRBJ2-1; TRBD2 aligns across 7 bases. Trimming removed 7 bases from V and 0 bases from J; junction bases left unmatched: 6. CDR3 size: 15 residues. Looked up from germline, CDR1 is SNHLY and CDR2 is FYNNEI. DNA for the CDR3: TGTGCCAGCAAGAGGGAGGGTGGCTCCTACAATGAGCAGTTCTTC. This gives the protein CASKREGGSYNEQFF. Drawing the rest from reference TRBV2 and TRBJ2-1, the complete variable domain is EPEVTQTPSHQVTQMGQEVILRCVPISNHLYFYWYRQILGQKVEFLVSFYNNEISEKSEIFDDQFSVERPDGSNFTLKIRSTKLEDSAMYFCASKREGGSYNEQFFGPGTRLTVL.